This T cell receptor beta chain was captured in a study of shared clonotypes between healthy human individuals. The assay was run at deep level. This table comes from immunoSEQ multiplex PCR, and its TCRdb copy is limited to in-frame clones, with some not included. Of about 1 million clones detected, about 75% appear once; the ten largest clones hold approximately 1.5%. Study-level points and caveats: Several donors showed sharing of roughly 5% of naive CD4 clonotypes. Estimated clonotype richness was generally higher in naive than memory subsets.

Germline V gene data show CDR1 as SGHTA and CDR2 as FQGNSA. The CDR3 length is 11 residues. Trimming removed 2 bases at V and 6 bases at J, with 5 bases between. A note on this clone: No antigen is known for it.

The sequenced material came from memory CD4+ T cells sorted from blood. Regarding subset: CD45RA-negative fraction. J is TRBJ2-7 and V is TRBV7-2; D is undetermined. This TCR derives from a man aged 18 to 35 in good health. As DNA, the CDR3 is TGTGCCAGCAGCTTAAGGGTCGAGCAGTACTTC. It translates to CASSLRVEQYF.